This paragraph covers one T cell receptor (beta chain) sequence. These data come from a study of T cell changes during pregnancy in multiple sclerosis. The CDR3 totals 17 residues. Looked up from germline, CDR1 is SGDLS and CDR2 is YYNGEE. Trimming left V 0 bases short and J 4 bases short, with 19 bases between. TCRdb's table, derived via immunoSEQ multiplex PCR, lists solely in-frame clones and lacks some. Of 60,000 or so clones detected, about 91% appear once; the ten largest clones hold 0.85%. This receptor was taken from a female donor with multiple sclerosis, enrolled in a pregnancy study. Sequences were derived from peripheral blood, sampled in the first trimester of pregnancy. This sequence joins TRBV9 and TRBJ1-1, with D maybe TRBD1 (5 bases). The CDR3 region has the DNA TGTGCCAGCAGCGTAGGGTTCGGGGCTGGGGGGGGCACTGAAGCTTTCTTT. It specifies CASSVGFGAGGGTEAFF.